A selection of T cell receptor beta chains follows, all from one sample in a study of shared clonotypes between healthy human individuals. Assay used: immunoSEQ multiplex PCR; TCRdb lists only in-frame clones, some missing. Found here are millions of clones, more than 80% of them singletons; the top ten hold roughly 0.15%. Sequencing input: naive CD4+ T cells sorted from blood. The source of these receptors is a man between 18 and 29 years old in good health. Both conserved end residues are part of each CDR3. A D gene is named only where the DNA matches it firmly. Expanded clones are given a class, and other clones once, few, many or no size at all.

D gene,J gene,clone size,V gene,CDR3 protein,CDR3 DNA
.,TRBJ2-5,.,TRBV28,CASGGQYGTQYF,TGTGCCAGCGGAGGACAGTACGGGACCCAGTACTTC
.,TRBJ1-4,.,TRBV7-8,CASSLGGKATNEKLFF,TGTGCCAGCAGCTTAGGGGGCAAAGCGACTAATGAAAAACTGTTTTTT
.,TRBJ2-1,.,TRBV4-2,CASSQDLGAQQFF,TGTGCCAGCAGCCAAGATCTGGGGGCACAGCAGTTCTTC
.,TRBJ1-5,.,TRBV18,CASSPGGLIHQPQHF,TGTGCCAGCTCACCGGGGGGATTGATCCATCAGCCCCAGCATTTT
.,TRBJ1-5,.,TRBV2,CASRLEGNQPQHF,TGTGCCAGCAGACTGGAGGGGAATCAGCCCCAGCATTTT
.,TRBJ1-2,.,TRBV5-4,CASSLPGQVYGYTF,TGTGCCAGCAGCTTACCGGGACAAGTCTATGGCTACACCTTC
TRBD1,TRBJ2-7,.,TRBV7-8,CASSLGGPGTGDYEQYF,TGTGCCAGCAGCTTAGGGGGTCCCGGGACAGGGGACTACGAGCAGTACTTC
TRBD1,TRBJ2-6,.,TRBV12-5,CASGPTTDRVIHSGANVLTF,TGTGCTAGTGGTCCTACTACCGACAGGGTCATACACTCTGGGGCCAACGTCCTGACTTTC
.,TRBJ1-6,.,TRBV6-1,CASSPRQTNNSPLHF,TGTGCCAGCAGTCCAAGACAGACTAATAATTCACCCCTCCACTTT
.,TRBJ2-7,.,TRBV29-1,CSVAGTGRSYEQYF,TGCAGCGTTGCTGGGACTGGACGATCCTACGAGCAGTACTTC
TRBD1,TRBJ1-4,once,TRBV19,CASSATLRDRDEKLFF,TGTGCCAGTAGTGCGACCCTCCGGGACAGAGATGAAAAACTGTTTTTT
TRBD1,TRBJ1-3,.,TRBV7-2,CASRQTGVSGNTIYF,TGTGCCAGCAGACAAACAGGGGTCTCTGGAAACACCATATATTTT
TRBD2,TRBJ2-4,.,TRBV6-6,CATQGLAINIQYF,TGTGCCACCCAGGGACTAGCGATTAACATTCAGTACTTC
.,TRBJ1-5,.,TRBV15,CATSWRESNQPQHF,TGTGCCACCAGCTGGAGGGAATCCAATCAGCCCCAGCATTTT
.,TRBJ1-2,.,TRBV4-3,CASSQDQLGANYGYTF,TGCGCCAGCAGCCAAGATCAACTGGGGGCTAACTATGGCTACACCTTC
TRBD1,TRBJ1-4,.,TRBV16,CASSRGDSNEKLFF,TGTGCCAGCAGCCGAGGGGACAGCAATGAAAAACTGTTTTTT
.,TRBJ2-3,.,TRBV5-1,CASTWGQGGGTDTQYF,TGCGCCAGCACCTGGGGCCAGGGCGGGGGCACAGATACGCAGTATTTT
.,TRBJ1-1,.,TRBV11-2,CASSLDRQGGQAFF,TGTGCCAGCAGCTTAGATCGGCAGGGAGGCCAAGCTTTCTTT
.,TRBJ2-3,.,TRBV5-1,CASSLGGRGADTQYF,TGCGCCAGCAGCTTGGGCGGGCGAGGCGCAGATACGCAGTATTTT
.,TRBJ1-6,.,TRBV7-8,CASRLDPGGSPLHF,TGTGCCAGCAGATTGGACCCGGGGGGTTCACCCCTCCACTTT
.,TRBJ2-7,.,TRBV27,CASISPGAREQYF,TGTGCCAGCATCTCCCCGGGGGCAAGGGAGCAGTACTTC
.,TRBJ1-1,.,TRBV5-1,CASSPTQTLGNTEAFF,TGCGCCAGCAGCCCGACACAAACCTTAGGGAACACTGAAGCTTTCTTT
TRBD1,TRBJ1-5,.,TRBV28,CASSPYTGGLNNNQPQHF,TGTGCCAGCAGTCCGTACACAGGGGGGTTAAATAACAATCAGCCCCAGCATTTT
.,TRBJ1-5,few,TRBV28,CASSLPVKPQHF,TGTGCCAGCAGTCTCCCCGTAAAGCCCCAGCATTTT
.,TRBJ2-1,.,TRBV5-1,CASILLGEMKGHEQFF,TGCGCCAGCATCCTTTTGGGGGAAATGAAGGGCCATGAGCAGTTCTTC
TRBD1,TRBJ1-2,.,TRBV19,CASSIAGTTQGVNYGYTF,TGTGCCAGTAGTATCGCCGGGACAACTCAGGGGGTTAACTATGGCTACACCTTC
TRBD1,TRBJ2-3,.,TRBV5-1,CATGQGAFTDTQYF,TGCGCCACCGGACAGGGGGCGTTTACAGATACGCAGTATTTT
.,TRBJ1-1,once,TRBV2,CASRRRQTEDNTEAFF,TGTGCCAGCAGACGCCGCCAAACAGAGGACAACACTGAAGCTTTCTTT
TRBD2,TRBJ2-1,.,TRBV7-9,CASSHSGTSYNEQFF,TGTGCCAGCAGCCATAGCGGGACCTCCTACAATGAGCAGTTCTTC
TRBD2,TRBJ2-1,.,TRBV28,CASSPRTSGGSSEQFF,TGTGCCAGCAGTCCACGGACTAGCGGGGGGTCCTCGGAGCAGTTCTTC
.,TRBJ1-4,.,TRBV5-1,CASSLTGPNEKLFF,TGCGCCAGCAGCTTGACAGGACCCAATGAAAAACTGTTTTTT
TRBD1,TRBJ1-2,.,TRBV29-1,CSVAPGQGYGYTF,TGCAGCGTGGCGCCGGGACAGGGCTATGGCTACACCTTC
.,TRBJ1-1,.,TRBV27,CASRLTEPTEAFF,TGTGCCAGCAGACTAACAGAGCCAACCGAAGCTTTCTTT
TRBD1,TRBJ1-5,.,TRBV18,CASSPATGSNQPQHF,TGTGCCAGCTCACCTGCGACAGGGAGCAATCAGCCCCAGCATTTT
TRBD2,TRBJ2-3,.,TRBV10-3,CAIGGGSVDTQYF,TGTGCCATTGGCGGGGGGTCGGTAGATACGCAGTATTTT
TRBD1,TRBJ2-5,.,TRBV6-6,CASSSQRGRGQETQYF,TGTGCCAGCAGTTCACAGAGGGGGCGAGGCCAAGAGACCCAGTACTTC
.,TRBJ1-1,few,TRBV6-1,CASTGPNPPEAFF,TGTGCCAGCACAGGACCCAACCCACCTGAAGCTTTCTTT
.,TRBJ1-1,.,TRBV30,CAWKTSKNTEAFF,TGTGCCTGGAAAACCTCTAAGAACACTGAAGCTTTCTTT
.,TRBJ2-2,.,TRBV29-1,CSVRTGNTGELFF,TGCAGCGTACGTACAGGAAACACCGGGGAGCTGTTTTTT
.,TRBJ2-3,.,TRBV9,CASSAQHATSTDTQYF,TGTGCCAGCAGCGCCCAACACGCCACTAGCACAGATACGCAGTATTTT
.,TRBJ1-2,.,TRBV10-3,CAISEATTDGYTF,TGTGCCATCAGTGAGGCCACGACAGACGGCTACACCTTC
.,TRBJ1-2,.,TRBV11-2,CASSLGGVGGYTF,TGTGCCAGCAGCTTAGGAGGGGTTGGTGGCTACACCTTC
TRBD1,TRBJ2-5,.,TRBV5-1,CASSLLGQVQETQYF,TGCGCCAGCAGTTTACTCGGACAGGTCCAAGAGACCCAGTACTTC
.,TRBJ2-7,.,TRBV11-2,CASSRSLGLTEQYF,TGTGCCAGCAGCCGGTCGCTCGGTCTCACCGAGCAGTACTTC
.,TRBJ2-2,.,TRBV9,CASSGGGELFF,TGTGCCAGCAGCGGAGGCGGGGAGCTGTTTTTT
.,TRBJ1-4,.,TRBV5-1,CASSWGHDEKLFF,TGCGCCAGCAGCTGGGGACATGATGAAAAACTGTTTTTT
.,TRBJ2-5,.,TRBV19,CASSRGTLALETQYF,TGTGCCAGTAGCCGAGGGACTCTGGCTTTAGAGACCCAGTACTTC
.,TRBJ1-4,.,TRBV19,CASSISEKLFF,TGTGCCAGTAGTATTTCGGAAAAACTGTTTTTT
TRBD2,TRBJ2-5,.,TRBV18,CASSPLLAGGPGETQYF,TGTGCCAGCTCACCACTACTAGCGGGAGGGCCGGGGGAGACCCAGTACTTC
.,TRBJ2-5,.,TRBV9,CASSVGYSYQETQYF,TGTGCCAGCAGCGTAGGCTACAGCTACCAAGAGACCCAGTACTTC